Below are 25 T cell receptor beta chains sequenced from a single sample in a study of T cells in placental villitis. Sequencing used immunoSEQ v4. Method: immunoSEQ multiplex PCR; TCRdb's copy keeps in-frame clones and lacks some. The sample holds roughly 6,300 clones, 78% seen once. Sequencing was carried out using placental tissue containing maternal and fetal cells. Receptor source: a human patient with infectious villitis; the placental T cells may come from both mother and fetus.

The chain carries TRBV2 and TRBJ2-3, with D tentatively TRBD2 (6 bases). CDR3 length: 18 amino acids. Germline assignment: CDR1 SNHLY and CDR2 FYNNEI. V shed 6 bases and J shed 1 base, with 23 bases lying between them. The CDR3 bases are TGTGCCAGCAGCCCCTTCCCCCATGATTGGGGGGGCACAGATACGCAGTATTTT. Translation: CASSPFPHDWGGTDTQYF.

The rearrangement uses TRBV15 and TRBJ2-4, with no clear D. The CDR3 is 12 residues long. The germline V gene encodes CDR1 LNHNV and CDR2 YYDKDF (reference sequence). With 1 base removed from V and 7 bases from J, the gap between germline ends came to 5 bases. CDR3 coding DNA: TGTGCCACCAGCAGAGCGATGAACATTCAGTACTTC. Amino acids: CATSRAMNIQYF.

The chain has TRBV12-3 or TRBV12-4 and TRBJ2-3; D unclear. This CDR3 has 13 amino acids. V was cut by 6 bases and J by 8 bases, with 15 bases left in between. The chain's CDR3 is CASSPSTASTQYF. Written as DNA, the CDR3 is TGTGCCAGCAGCCCGTCGACTGCCTCTACGCAGTATTTT.

The sample holds a few counts of this clone. The V gene is TRBV7-2, the J gene TRBJ2-7; TRBD2 agrees at 9 bases. V was clipped by 2 bases and J by 1 base; unmatched bases: 6. The CDR3 runs 16 residues. From germline, CDR1 is SGHTA and CDR2 FQGNSA. In nucleotides, the CDR3 is TGTGCCAGCAGCTTAACCGCTAGCGGGATATCCTACGAGCAGTACTTC. Translating gives CASSLTASGISYEQYF.

The rearrangement joins TRBV7-9 to TRBJ2-7; possible D gene TRBD2, 6 bases. This CDR3 has 14 amino acids. V lost 3 bases, J lost 5 bases, and 14 bases lay in between. Germline V gene sequence: CDR1 SEHNR, CDR2 FQNEAQ (reference sequence). The CDR3 here is CASSFGGAVDEQYF. CDR3 bases: TGTGCCAGCAGCTTTGGAGGGGCAGTCGACGAGCAGTACTTC.

DNA for the CDR3: TGTGCCAGCAGCGGACAGAGCGTATATGGCTACACCTTC. It specifies CASSGQSVYGYTF. J is TRBJ1-2 and V is TRBV16, with D possibly TRBD1 on 6 matching bases. Trimming removed 5 bases from V and 5 bases from J, with 12 bases in between. This CDR3 has 13 amino acids. The germline CDR1 and CDR2 sequences are KGHSY and FQNENV.

The rearrangement joins TRBV21-1 to TRBJ1-4; the table's D call of TRBD1 was not tested on the DNA. TRBV21-1 represents a pseudogene. The CDR3 consists of 14 residues. The CDR3, as DNA: TGTGCCAGCAGCAAAGGGACAGGGGGTGAAAAACTGTTTTTT. Protein sequence: CASSKGTGGEKLFF.

V usage is TRBV6-1 and J usage is TRBJ2-3; 12 bases match TRBD2. The germline CDR1 and CDR2 sequences are MNHNS and SASEGT. The length of the CDR3 is 17 residues. V lost 3 bases and J lost 4; bases outside the gene matches: 8. The CDR3 spells CASSDQTSGGFADTQYF. CDR3 nucleotide sequence: TGTGCCAGCAGTGACCAAACTAGCGGGGGGTTTGCAGATACGCAGTATTTT.

The chain employs TRBV2 and TRBJ1-1; TRBD1 matches at 7 bases. The CDR3 totals 10 residues. V lost 9 bases, J lost 8 bases, and 3 bases stayed unmatched. In germline, CDR1 is SNHLY, CDR2 FYNNEI. The CDR3 loop is CARETGEAFF. The CDR3 DNA is TGTGCCAGAGAGACAGGGGAAGCTTTCTTT.

With regard to this clone: One junction end does not reproduce the germline sequence, and a read error may be involved. CDR3 nucleotides: TGTGCCAGCAGCCCAATTGCGGGCTCGGCCGGGAAGCTGTTTTTT. Translated: CASSPIAGSAGKLFF. The chain combines TRBV7-2 with TRBJ2-2, with D perhaps matching TRBD2 (5 bases). The CDR3 runs to 15 residues. Per germline, CDR1 SGHTA and CDR2 FQGNSA. Full variable domain (missing parts from reference TRBV7-2 and TRBJ2-2): GAGVSQSPSNKVTEKGKDVELRCDPISGHTALYWYRQSLGQGLEFLIYFQGNSAPDKSGLPSDRFSAERTGGSVSTLTIQRTQQEDSAVYLCASSPIAGSAGKLFFGEGSRLTVL.

This chain uses TRBV21-1 with TRBJ2-7; TRBD1, as called in the table, went unchecked against the DNA. TRBV21-1 is a known pseudogene. CDR3 length: 15 residues. CDR3: CASSKGGTGNYEQYF. DNA of the CDR3: TGTGCCAGCAGCAAAGGCGGGACAGGGAACTACGAGCAGTACTTC.

This clone was counted only a few times. The V gene is TRBV5-1, the J gene TRBJ2-1; D is unclear. V was cut by 0 bases and J by 1 base, with 8 bases left in between. Germline V gene lookup returns CDR1 SGHRS and CDR2 YFSETQ. The CDR3 is 15 amino acids. The CDR3 sequence: CASSLEQRSYNEQFF. The DNA of the CDR3 is TGCGCCAGCAGCTTGGAACAGCGATCCTACAATGAGCAGTTCTTC.

This clone was seen a single time. This sequence joins TRBV5-5 and TRBJ2-1; TRBD2 agrees at 10 bases. This CDR3 has 18 amino acids. J gave up 3 bases and V 4 bases, and 13 bases lay outside the gene matches. Germline values: CDR1 SGHKS, CDR2 YYEKEE (reference sequence). For the CDR3, the DNA is TGTGCCAGCAGCCCCGGGCTAGCGGGGGCCGGAAACTACAATGAGCAGTTCTTC. Protein: CASSPGLAGAGNYNEQFF.

V and J are TRBV18 and TRBJ1-1; TRBD1 matches 9 bases. The V gene end was trimmed by 3 bases and the J gene end by 7 bases; junction bases not matched to a gene: 6. This CDR3 spans 14 amino acids. Germline V lookup: CDR1 KGHSH, CDR2 LQKENI. The CDR3: CASSPDGTGFEAFF. Written as DNA, the CDR3 is TGTGCCAGCTCACCCGACGGGACAGGGTTTGAAGCTTTCTTT. Combining the CDR3 with reference TRBV18 and TRBJ1-1 gives the whole variable domain NAGVMQNPRHLVRRRGQEARLRCSPMKGHSHVYWYRQLPEEGLKFMVYLQKENIIDESGMPKERFSAEFPKEGPSILRIQQVVRGDSAAYFCASSPDGTGFEAFFGQGTRLTVV.

The chain uses TRBV9 and TRBJ1-1; the D gene is possibly TRBD1 (5 bases). CDR1 SGDLS and CDR2 YYNGEE come from the germline V gene. CDR3 size: 16 residues. Between the trimmed V and J ends, which lost 2 bases and 3 bases, there was a span of 17 bases. This chain's CDR3 is CASSVSGRGAYTEAFF. The CDR3 coding sequence is TGTGCCAGCAGCGTCTCCGGACGGGGCGCTTACACTGAAGCTTTCTTT.

DNA of the CDR3: TGTGCCAGCAGTTTAAGGGTCAGGGGGGAAGCTTTCTTT. Protein product: CASSLRVRGEAFF. V usage is TRBV12-3 or TRBV12-4 and J usage is TRBJ1-1; 7 bases align to TRBD1. This CDR3 comprises 13 residues. The J segment lost 8 bases and the V segment lost 2 bases, leaving 5 bases of the junction unmatched.

The rearrangement uses TRBV2 and TRBJ2-6; D may be TRBD1 or TRBD2 (5 bases each). There are 13 residues in the CDR3. Trimming removed 10 bases at V and 7 bases at J, with 14 bases between. Germline CDR1 and CDR2: SNHLY and FYNNEI. The CDR3 region is CATSGTHANVLTF. The CDR3 coding sequence is TGTGCCACCTCCGGGACCCATGCCAACGTCCTGACTTTC.

V and J are TRBV9 and TRBJ2-7, with D uncertain. The CDR3 covers 13 residues. From germline, CDR1 is SGDLS and CDR2 YYNGEE. V lost 0 bases and J lost 0, with 4 bases in between. The CDR3 spells CASSVDSSYEQYF. The CDR3 coding sequence is TGTGCCAGCAGCGTAGACAGCTCCTACGAGCAGTACTTC.

The J gene is TRBJ2-7, the V gene TRBV6-5, with 8 bases that match TRBD1. The CDR3 is 14 amino acids. Per the germline V gene, CDR1 is MNHEY and CDR2 is SVGAGI. V trimming: 4 bases; J trimming: 3 bases; junction bases outside the gene matches: 5. CDR3 region: CASSWGTGLYEQYF. The CDR3 DNA follows: TGTGCCAGCAGTTGGGGGACAGGCCTCTACGAGCAGTACTTC.

The table lists this clone with a few counts. The chain combines TRBV7-8 with TRBJ1-2; 9 bases map to TRBD1. V gave up 1 base and J gave up 4 bases; unmatched junction bases: 1. Germline V gene data show CDR1 as SGHVS and CDR2 as FQNEAQ. There are 14 residues in the CDR3. The CDR3 loop is CASSLGQGVYGYTF. For the CDR3, the DNA is TGTGCCAGCAGCTTAGGACAGGGGGTCTATGGCTACACCTTC.

The chain links TRBV6-2 or TRBV6-3 to TRBJ2-7; D perhaps matches TRBD1 (5 bases). Per the germline V gene, CDR1 is MNHEY and CDR2 is SVGEGT. V lost 2 bases, J lost 0 bases, and 11 bases lay in between. The CDR3 has 15 amino acids. The CDR3 DNA reads TGTGCCAGCAGTTACAAACAGGTGATCTCCTACGAGCAGTACTTC. It yields the protein CASSYKQVISYEQYF.

This clone has only one observation. The V gene is TRBV27, the J gene TRBJ1-1; no reliable D call. V shed 8 bases and J shed 2 bases, with 15 bases lying between them. Germline V lookup: CDR1 MNHEY, CDR2 SMNVEV (reference sequence). The CDR3 contains 14 residues. The DNA for the CDR3 is TGTGCCAGCCGTTCAGAGGGATATAACACTGAAGCTTTCTTT. Translation: CASRSEGYNTEAFF.

This chain links TRBV19 with TRBJ1-2; D perhaps matches TRBD1 (6 bases). Germline lookup yields CDR1 LNHDA and CDR2 SQIVND (reference sequence). The CDR3 is made up of 13 amino acids. V was shortened by 5 bases and J by 1 base, with 8 bases between the two germline ends. CDR3 nucleotides: TGTGCCAGTAGTTGGGACAATAACTATGGCTACACCTTC. Amino acid sequence: CASSWDNNYGYTF.

This clone was counted only a few times. V gene TRBV11-1 combines with J gene TRBJ2-3; 8 nucleotides line up with TRBD1. There are 12 residues in the CDR3. J gave up 12 bases and V 0 bases, and 2 bases lay outside the gene matches. CDR1 is SGHAT, CDR2 FQDESV, per germline (reference sequence). The CDR3 loop reads CASSLADRGQYF. The DNA for the CDR3 is TGTGCCAGCAGCTTAGCTGACAGGGGTCAGTATTTT.

In this sample, this clone turned up a few times. The J gene is TRBJ2-7, the V gene TRBV7-9; D is uncertain. Trimming pared 3 bases from V and 4 bases from J, leaving 10 bases between. Per the germline V gene, CDR1 is SEHNR and CDR2 is FQNEAQ (reference sequence). CDR3 length: 13 amino acids. CDR3 DNA: TGTGCCAGCAGCTTCCAACTGGCATACGAGCAGTACTTC. It encodes CASSFQLAYEQYF.